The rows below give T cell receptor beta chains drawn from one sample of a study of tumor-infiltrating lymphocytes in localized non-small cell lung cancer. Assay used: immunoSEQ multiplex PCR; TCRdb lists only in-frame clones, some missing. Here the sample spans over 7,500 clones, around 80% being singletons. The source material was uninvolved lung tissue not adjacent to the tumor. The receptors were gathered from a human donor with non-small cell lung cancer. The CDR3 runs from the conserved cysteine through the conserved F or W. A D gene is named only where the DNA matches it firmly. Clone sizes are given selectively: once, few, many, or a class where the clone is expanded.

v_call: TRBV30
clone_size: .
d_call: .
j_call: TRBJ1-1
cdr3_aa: CAWSRDTEAFF
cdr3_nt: TGTGCCTGGAGCCGGGACACTGAAGCTTTCTTT

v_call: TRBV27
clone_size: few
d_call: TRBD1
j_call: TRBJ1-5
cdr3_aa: CASSPGQGANQPQHF
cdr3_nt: TGTGCCAGCAGCCCGGGACAGGGGGCAAATCAGCCCCAGCATTTT

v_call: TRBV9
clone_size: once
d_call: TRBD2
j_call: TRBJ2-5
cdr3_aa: CASSVEDGRARGETQYF
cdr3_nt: TGTGCCAGCAGCGTAGAAGACGGGAGGGCCCGGGGAGAGACCCAGTACTTC

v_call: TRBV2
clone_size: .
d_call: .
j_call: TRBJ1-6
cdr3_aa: CASTQGKSNSPLHF
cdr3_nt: TGTGCCAGCACCCAGGGGAAATCGAATTCACCCCTCCACTTT

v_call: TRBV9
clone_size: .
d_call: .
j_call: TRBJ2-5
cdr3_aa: CASSAGDLGETQYF
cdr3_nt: TGTGCCAGCAGCGCGGGGGACCTGGGGGAGACCCAGTACTTC

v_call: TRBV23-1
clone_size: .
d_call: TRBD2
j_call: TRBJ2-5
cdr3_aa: CASSQRGGLMETQYF
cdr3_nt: TGCGCCAGCAGTCAGCGGGGGGGCTTGATGGAGACCCAGTACTTC

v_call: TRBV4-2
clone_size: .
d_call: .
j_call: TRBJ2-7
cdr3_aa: CASSQDKSIGGEQYF
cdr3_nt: TGTGCCAGCAGCCAAGATAAATCCATAGGGGGCGAGCAGTACTTC

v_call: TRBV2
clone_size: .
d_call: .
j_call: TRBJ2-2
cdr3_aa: CASILGGTGELFF
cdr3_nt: TGTGCCAGCATCCTAGGGGGAACCGGGGAGCTGTTTTTT

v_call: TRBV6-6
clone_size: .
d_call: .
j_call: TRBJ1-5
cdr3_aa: CASALHPQPQHF
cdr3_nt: TGTGCCAGCGCCCTTCACCCTCAGCCCCAGCATTTT

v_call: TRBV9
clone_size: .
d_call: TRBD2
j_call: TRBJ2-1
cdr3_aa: CASSFRLAGGRYNEQFF
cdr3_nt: TGTGCCAGCAGCTTTCGACTAGCGGGGGGTAGGTACAATGAGCAGTTCTTC

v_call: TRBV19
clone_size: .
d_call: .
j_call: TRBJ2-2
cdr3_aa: CASSIGGELFF
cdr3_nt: TGTGCCAGTAGTATCGGCGGGGAGCTGTTTTTT

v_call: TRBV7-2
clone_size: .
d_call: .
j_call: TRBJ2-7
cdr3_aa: CASSTNRYYEQYF
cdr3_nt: TGTGCCAGCAGCACAAACCGGTACTACGAGCAGTACTTC

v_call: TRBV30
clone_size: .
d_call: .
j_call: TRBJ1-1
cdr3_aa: CAWGQGENTEAFF
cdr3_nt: TGTGCCTGGGGGCAGGGCGAGAACACTGAAGCTTTCTTT

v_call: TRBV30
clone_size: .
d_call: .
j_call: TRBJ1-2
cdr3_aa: CAWSASRDYGYTF
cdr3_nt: TGTGCCTGGAGTGCAAGTCGAGACTATGGCTACACCTTC

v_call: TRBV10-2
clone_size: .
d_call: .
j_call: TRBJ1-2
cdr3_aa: CASWGGPDNYGYTF
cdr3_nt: TGCGCCAGCTGGGGCGGCCCAGATAACTATGGCTACACCTTC

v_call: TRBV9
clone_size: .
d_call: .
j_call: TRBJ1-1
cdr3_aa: CASSVAGGVNTEAFF
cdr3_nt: TGTGCCAGCAGCGTAGCGGGAGGGGTGAACACTGAAGCTTTCTTT

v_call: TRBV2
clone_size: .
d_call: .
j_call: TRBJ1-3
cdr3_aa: CASSDYSTGNTIYF
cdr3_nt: TGTGCCAGCAGTGATTACAGTACTGGAAACACCATATATTTT

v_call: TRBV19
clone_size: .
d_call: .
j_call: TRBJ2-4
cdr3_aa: CASSIGLLDIQYF
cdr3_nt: TGTGCCAGTAGTATAGGCTTGCTTGACATTCAGTACTTC

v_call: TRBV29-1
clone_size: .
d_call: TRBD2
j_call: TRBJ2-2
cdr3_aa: CSAGGLAAGELFF
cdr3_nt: TGCAGCGCCGGGGGACTAGCGGCCGGGGAGCTGTTTTTT

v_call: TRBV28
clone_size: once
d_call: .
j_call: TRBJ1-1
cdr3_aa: CASSSYVQGTEAFF
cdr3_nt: TGTGCCAGCAGTTCATACGTACAGGGAACTGAAGCTTTCTTT

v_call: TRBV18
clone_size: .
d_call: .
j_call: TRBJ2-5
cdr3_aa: CASSSQETQYF
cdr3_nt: TGTGCCAGCTCAAGCCAAGAGACCCAGTACTTC

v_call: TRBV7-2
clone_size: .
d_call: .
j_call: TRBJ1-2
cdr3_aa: CASSLGSSYGYTF
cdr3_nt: TGTGCCAGCAGCTTAGGCAGCTCCTATGGCTACACCTTC

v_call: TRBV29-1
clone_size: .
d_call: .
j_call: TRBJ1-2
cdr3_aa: CSVRGSGYTF
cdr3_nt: TGCAGCGTTCGGGGGTCCGGCTACACCTTC

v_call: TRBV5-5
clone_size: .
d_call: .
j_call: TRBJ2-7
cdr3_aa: CASSLVDRDYEQYF
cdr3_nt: TGTGCCAGCAGCTTGGTTGACAGAGATTACGAGCAGTACTTC

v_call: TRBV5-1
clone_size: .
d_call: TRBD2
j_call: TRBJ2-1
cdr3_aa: CASSLRAGVYNEQFF
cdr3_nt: TGCGCCAGCAGCTTGAGGGCGGGAGTTTACAATGAGCAGTTCTTC

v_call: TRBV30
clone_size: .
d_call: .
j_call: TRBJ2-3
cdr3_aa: CAWSARGWPTQYF
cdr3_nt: TGTGCCTGGAGTGCCCGCGGGTGGCCCACGCAGTATTTT

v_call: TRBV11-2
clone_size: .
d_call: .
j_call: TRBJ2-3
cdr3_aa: CASSKRGGTRETDTQYF
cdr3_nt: TGTGCCAGCAGTAAAAGAGGCGGGACTCGAGAAACAGATACGCAGTATTTT

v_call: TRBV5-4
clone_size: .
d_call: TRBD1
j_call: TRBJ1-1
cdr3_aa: CASSFSSQGANTEAFF
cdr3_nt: TGTGCCAGCAGCTTTTCATCCCAGGGGGCGAACACTGAAGCTTTCTTT

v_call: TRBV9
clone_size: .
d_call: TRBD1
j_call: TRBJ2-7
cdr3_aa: CASSEGTGAYEQYF
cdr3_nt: TGTGCCAGCAGCGAAGGGACAGGAGCCTACGAGCAGTACTTC

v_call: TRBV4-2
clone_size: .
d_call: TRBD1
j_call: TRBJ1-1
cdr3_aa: CASSQEMGDSGEAFF
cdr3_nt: TGTGCCAGCAGCCAAGAAATGGGGGACAGTGGAGAAGCTTTCTTT

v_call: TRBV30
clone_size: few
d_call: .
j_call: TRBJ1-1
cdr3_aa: CAWSGTANTEAFF
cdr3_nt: TGTGCCTGGAGTGGGACGGCGAACACTGAAGCTTTCTTT

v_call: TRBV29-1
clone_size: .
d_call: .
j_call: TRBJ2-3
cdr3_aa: CSVSFSLRDTQYF
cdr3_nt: TGCAGCGTTTCGTTCTCCCTACGAGATACGCAGTATTTT

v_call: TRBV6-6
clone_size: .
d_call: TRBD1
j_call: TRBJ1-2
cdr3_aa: CASSPGQGLIYGYTF
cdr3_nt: TGTGCCAGCAGTCCCGGACAGGGGTTAATCTATGGCTACACCTTC

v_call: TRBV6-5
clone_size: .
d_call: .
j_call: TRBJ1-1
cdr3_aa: CASSYSQRADTEAFF
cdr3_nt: TGTGCCAGCAGTTACTCCCAGAGAGCGGACACTGAAGCTTTCTTT

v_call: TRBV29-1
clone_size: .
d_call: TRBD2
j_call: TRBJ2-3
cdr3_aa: CSVVVTSGRTVHF
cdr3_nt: TGCAGCGTTGTGGTGACTAGCGGGAGAACCGTACATTTT

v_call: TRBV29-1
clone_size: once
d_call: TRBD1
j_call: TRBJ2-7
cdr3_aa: CSVGSQGAAYEQYF
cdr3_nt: TGCAGCGTTGGGAGCCAGGGGGCCGCCTACGAGCAGTACTTC

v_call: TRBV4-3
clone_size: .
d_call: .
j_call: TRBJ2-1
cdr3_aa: CASSQVTGWKAYNEQFF
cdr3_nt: TGCGCCAGCAGCCAAGTGACGGGATGGAAGGCGTACAATGAGCAGTTCTTC

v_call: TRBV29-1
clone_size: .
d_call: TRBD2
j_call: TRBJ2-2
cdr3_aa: CSVPSGGGMTGELFF
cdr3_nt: TGCAGCGTGCCTTCGGGAGGCGGGATGACCGGGGAGCTGTTTTTT

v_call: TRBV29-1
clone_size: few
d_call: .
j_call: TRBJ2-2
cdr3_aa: CSVQPGRGSGELFF
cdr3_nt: TGCAGCGTCCAACCGGGCCGTGGGTCCGGGGAGCTGTTTTTT